Included here is one T cell receptor beta chain sequence, with context. This specimen belongs to a study of T cell changes during pregnancy in multiple sclerosis. Assay used: immunoSEQ multiplex PCR; TCRdb lists only in-frame clones, some missing. The table lists just under 85,000 clones, roughly 90% of them singletons. Germline-derived CDR1 and CDR2 are LNHDA and SQIVND (reference sequence). V shed 4 bases and J shed 3 bases, with 24 bases lying between them. The CDR3 length is 18 residues. The source material was peripheral blood, sampled in the first trimester of pregnancy. The sequence came from a female donor with multiple sclerosis, enrolled in a pregnancy study. The chain has TRBV19 and TRBJ1-1; D may be TRBD1 (6 bases). CDR3 in amino acids: CASSNFQGFGVSDTEAFF. The CDR3 bases are TGTGCCAGTAGTAACTTTCAGGGGTTCGGGGTGTCGGACACTGAAGCTTTCTTT.